A selection of T cell receptor beta chains follows, all from one sample in a study of neurological immune-mediated disorders. TCRdb used MiXCR to reprocess the 5' RACE reads, holding one entry per CDR3 protein. Of about 21,000 distinct CDR3 sequences listed, more than 14% are singletons. Sequenced material: PBMCs. The receptor source for this set is a female donor with HTLV-1-associated myelopathy (HAM/TSP). Each CDR3 is given without its conserved first and last residue. Some rows mark clone size as missing; the rest say once, few, many or name a class of expanded clone.

j_call,clone_size,v_call,cdr3_aa
TRBJ1-6,many,TRBV5-1,ASSLTGSTYNSPLH
TRBJ1-5,many,TRBV27,ASSLYPPGGSNQPQH
TRBJ2-1,many,TRBV18,ASSPGTTSGNEQF
TRBJ2-1,many,TRBV20-1,SALTTSGRLNEQF
TRBJ2-3,medium-sized,TRBV7-2,ASSLGLAGAPLTDTQY
TRBJ2-7,many,TRBV14,ASSQGPGLAQHEQY
TRBJ2-2,many,TRBV7-3,ASSTGDHGELF
TRBJ2-1,many,TRBV5-1,ASSWDISYNEQF
TRBJ2-5,many,TRBV20-1,SARDSTKAGQETQY
TRBJ2-1,many,TRBV20-1,SAREPSWWREGWYNEQF
TRBJ1-6,medium-sized,TRBV20-1,SAPDRKYNSPLH
TRBJ2-1,medium-sized,TRBV20-1,SATPTLDEQF
TRBJ2-3,many,TRBV20-1,SARTFSGAADTQY
TRBJ2-2,many,TRBV5-1,ASSVIAGGQSRTGELF
TRBJ2-7,many,TRBV29-1,SVVEGVLYEQY
TRBJ2-3,medium-sized,TRBV20-1,SATVAGGKTDTQY
TRBJ2-4,many,TRBV3-1,ASSRLRTGVAKNIQY
TRBJ2-7,many,TRBV5-5,ASSLAPRGDEQY
TRBJ1-4,many,TRBV12-3/TRBV12-4,ASSFDPQGGNEKLF
TRBJ2-1,many,TRBV20-1,SARTDAGPRGNEQF
TRBJ2-7,.,TRBV20-1,SAPWGTGWDEQY
TRBJ2-1,many,TRBV10-1,ASSESRLSNEQF
TRBJ1-1,few,TRBV25-1,ASSEFHTEAF
TRBJ2-1,many,TRBV20-1,SARLVAGGDEQF
TRBJ2-1,many,TRBV3-1,ASSGSERGADYNEQF
TRBJ2-1,many,TRBV20-1,SAATRRAVDEQF
TRBJ2-5,few,TRBV19,ASKASGVQETQY
TRBJ1-6,many,TRBV30,AWMEDRGSPLH
TRBJ2-5,many,TRBV20-1,SARDNSPQETQY
TRBJ2-7,many,TRBV5-1,ASSLAGTGAYEQY
TRBJ2-2,many,TRBV20-1,SARDQNTGELF
TRBJ2-7,few,TRBV5-1,ASSHGTSGNPYEQY
TRBJ2-1,many,TRBV21-1,ASSKAGDGCSYNEQF
TRBJ2-1,many,TRBV4-1,ASSHPDLGRPNEQF
TRBJ2-1,.,TRBV9,ASSVATTGYYNEQF
TRBJ1-2,many,TRBV5-1,ASSLDAGANYGYT